This is a list of T cell receptor beta chains from one sample in a study of vaccination and CD4 T cells after COVID-19. These TCRs are of unknown antigen specificity. TCRdb itself ran the PCR reads through MiXCR, one entry per CDR3 protein. The data contain about 23,000 distinct CDR3 sequences, roughly three fifths of them singletons. The sequencing input was CD4+ T cells from blood, cultured in vitro. The receptor source for this set is a human donor who had recovered from COVID-19. Both conserved end residues are part of each CDR3. The order of the fields is clone size, V gene, D gene, J gene, CDR3 protein, CDR3 DNA. D genes are given only for firm matches. A row's size may be missing; if present it is once, few, many or a size class.

NA,TRBV18,TRBD1,TRBJ1-5,CASSPYSRQGAKVNQPQHF,TGTGCCAGCTCACCATATTCTCGACAGGGGGCGAAGGTCAATCAGCCCCAGCATTTT
NA,TRBV5-1,TRBD1,TRBJ1-1,CASSLGQGAGRDEAFF,TGCGCCAGCAGCTTGGGTCAGGGGGCGGGGAGGGATGAAGCTTTCTTT
NA,TRBV12-5,TRBD2,TRBJ2-7,CASGLTSGGPQYF,TGTGCTAGTGGACTGACTAGCGGGGGGCCGCAGTACTTC
NA,TRBV5-1,NA,TRBJ1-2,CASSLDRVGGSGYTF,TGCGCCAGCAGCTTGGACAGGGTCGGCGGGAGTGGCTACACCTTC
NA,TRBV19,NA,TRBJ1-4,CASSGFSGGDEKLFF,TGTGCCAGTAGTGGTTTTAGCGGGGGCGATGAAAAACTGTTTTTT
NA,TRBV19,NA,TRBJ1-5,CASSTPGRSMVQPQHF,TGTGCCAGTAGTACCCCGGGGAGGTCGATGGTTCAGCCCCAGCATTTT
NA,TRBV20-1,NA,TRBJ1-2,CSARDGGNYGYTF,TGCAGTGCTAGAGATGGGGGCAACTATGGCTACACCTTC
medium-sized,TRBV12-3/TRBV12-4,NA,TRBJ1-5,CASSLVSTQNSNQPQHF,TGTGCCAGCAGTTTAGTCTCGACACAAAATAGCAATCAGCCCCAGCATTTT
NA,TRBV28,NA,TRBJ2-3,CASSPQSTDTQYF,TGTGCCAGCAGTCCCCAAAGCACAGATACGCAGTATTTT
few,TRBV20-1,TRBD1,TRBJ1-2,CSAPRRGLRYGYTF,TGCAGTGCCCCTAGGAGGGGGCTCCGCTATGGCTACACCTTC
NA,TRBV15,NA,TRBJ2-7,CATSRASRGGYEQYF,TGTGCCACCAGCAGAGCCAGTCGAGGGGGCTACGAGCAGTACTTC
NA,TRBV2,NA,TRBJ1-6,CASTLAGVLGSPLHF,TGTGCCAGCACTCTAGCAGGGGTCCTGGGGTCACCCCTCCACTTT
NA,TRBV6-2/TRBV6-3,NA,TRBJ1-3,CASSYALTGQYSGNTIYF,TGTGCCAGCAGTTACGCCCTTACTGGACAGTACTCTGGAAACACCATATATTTT
few,TRBV24-1,NA,TRBJ2-5,CATSDGPRGRGETQYF,TGTGCCACCAGTGATGGGCCCCGGGGAAGGGGCGAGACCCAGTACTTC
NA,TRBV6-1,NA,TRBJ1-3,CASSASPGGPSGNTIYF,TGTGCCAGCAGTGCTAGCCCTGGGGGCCCCTCTGGAAACACCATATATTTT
NA,TRBV5-8,NA,TRBJ1-5,CASHPSGLGNQPQHF,TGTGCCTCACACCCCTCGGGGTTGGGCAATCAGCCCCAGCATTTT
medium-sized,TRBV20-1,NA,TRBJ1-1,CSASSYGGPNTEAFF,TGCAGTGCTAGTTCGTACGGGGGACCGAACACTGAAGCTTTCTTT
few,TRBV7-3,TRBD1,TRBJ2-3,CASSLIGQAADTQYF,TGTGCCAGCAGCTTAATAGGACAGGCCGCAGATACGCAGTATTTT
NA,TRBV27,NA,TRBJ1-1,CASLLQGIIEVSTEAFF,TGTGCCAGCCTCCTCCAGGGAATCATCGAAGTGAGCACTGAAGCTTTCTTT
few,TRBV18,NA,TRBJ1-1,CASSLLGNTEAFF,TGTGCCAGCTCACTCCTCGGGAACACTGAAGCTTTCTTT
few,TRBV20-1,NA,TRBJ1-2,CSASYRAGYTF,TGCAGTGCTAGTTACAGGGCTGGCTACACCTTC
NA,TRBV9,NA,TRBJ1-2,CASSVDGSRYGYTF,TGTGCCAGCAGCGTAGATGGGTCCCGCTATGGCTACACCTTC
NA,TRBV7-2,TRBD1,TRBJ2-4,CASSRDRGWNIQYF,TGTGCCAGCAGTCGCGACAGGGGTTGGAACATTCAGTACTTC
few,TRBV6-1,NA,TRBJ1-6,CASSPPFNSPLHF,TGTGCCAGCAGCCCCCCTTTTAATTCACCCCTCCACTTT
NA,TRBV6-1,NA,TRBJ1-1,CASSEIRGRGNTEAFF,TGTGCCAGCAGTGAAATTCGGGGTAGGGGGAACACTGAAGCTTTCTTT
once,TRBV20-1,TRBD1,TRBJ1-1,CSAKRGQVNTEAFF,TGCAGTGCAAAAAGGGGACAGGTGAACACTGAAGCTTTCTTT
NA,TRBV24-1,NA,TRBJ2-2,CATSDPRQNTGELFF,TGTGCCACCAGTGACCCAAGACAGAATACCGGGGAGCTGTTTTTT
NA,TRBV10-3,NA,TRBJ1-1,CAIRRAEHTEAFF,TGTGCCATCAGGAGGGCGGAACACACTGAAGCTTTCTTT
NA,TRBV7-9,TRBD1,TRBJ2-5,CASSFLAGQAQETQYF,TGTGCCAGCAGCTTTCTTGCTGGACAGGCGCAAGAGACCCAGTACTTC
NA,TRBV27,TRBD1,TRBJ1-2,CASKGGQGPFGYTF,TGTGCCAGCAAGGGGGGACAGGGGCCTTTCGGCTACACCTTC